This entry is about one TCR beta chain. Under the authors' procedure: From reference gene primer amplification, estimates of nucleated cell counts were derived. The table came from immunoSEQ multiplex PCR; TCRdb's copy has only in-frame clones and leaves some out. The V and J calls and the clone size are those of that table, but D and trimming were determined from the DNA. Counted here are 100,000 to 150,000 clones, around 87% occurring once; the ten biggest clones make up 3.6%. This sample was taken from a study of blood T cell repertoires in COVID-19. In the study overall: Spain, Italy and the United States supplied samples that represented acute and convalescent COVID-19. PBMCs, B-cell-depleted T cells, or T cells provided the cDNA or gDNA that made up the material.

The CDR3 is made up of 14 amino acids. Germline assignment: CDR1 MDHEN and CDR2 SYDVKM. V lost 3 bases, J lost 7 bases, and 15 bases lay in between. Sequences were obtained from peripheral blood. The chain is built from TRBV28 and TRBJ1-2; D not certain. The clonotype was recovered from a woman aged 55-75 years with acute or convalescent COVID-19. This CDR3 is CASSLSGDVGGYTF. As DNA, the CDR3 is TGTGCCAGCAGTTTGTCCGGGGATGTAGGTGGCTACACCTTC.